This T cell receptor (beta chain) was recorded in a study of blood T cell repertoires in COVID-19. About the study: Sites in the United States, Italy and Spain provided acute and convalescent COVID-19 samples. T cells, B-cell-depleted T cells, or PBMCs supplied cDNA or gDNA.

In the case of this clone: It may be a read error: a sequence one base away is much more abundant.

Germline-derived CDR1 and CDR2 are SNHLY and FYNNEI. Trimming at V came to 5 bases and at J to 8 bases, leaving 10 bases not matched to a gene. CDR3 length: 14 residues. Authors' methods: Nucleated cell counts were estimated from reference gene primer amplification. TCRdb's table, derived via immunoSEQ multiplex PCR, lists solely in-frame clones and lacks some. The V and J calls and clone size are taken from that table; D and trimming were inferred from the DNA. The sample shows about 96,000 clones, about 81% of them seen only once. This chain uses TRBV2 with TRBJ1-2; 8 bases line up with TRBD1. The sequence was obtained from an older woman with acute or convalescent COVID-19. Sequencing used peripheral blood. In nucleotides, the CDR3 is TGTGCCAGCAGTCTTCAGACAGGGGTGGGGGGCTACACCTTC. Translated: CASSLQTGVGGYTF.